Listed here are 24 T cell receptor beta chains from one sample, sequenced in a study of T cells in Graves' hyperthyroidism and ophthalmopathy. The investigators amplified TCR beta CDR3 regions from RNA transcripts. The HTBI primer set drove a first-round RT-PCR of the TCR CDR3. One entry per CDR3 protein results from TCRdb running MiXCR on the multiplex PCR reads. Of about 520,000 distinct CDR3 sequences in the sample, less than 25% were seen once. The sequenced sample was blood. These receptors originate from a man aged 18 to 30 with Graves' hyperthyroidism.

A remark on this clonotype: A much larger clone differs by one base, so this may be a read error. V gene TRBV5-1 combines with J gene TRBJ1-2; D gene ambiguous. Germline CDR1 is SGHRS and CDR2 is YFSETQ. The V gene lost 2 bases and the J gene lost 0 bases, with 11 bases spanning the gap. The CDR3 contains 15 residues. DNA for the CDR3: TGCGCCAGCAGCTTCTTGGGGAGCGCTAACTATGGCTACACCTTC. As protein: CASSFLGSANYGYTF.

The sample holds many counts of this clonotype. The chain carries TRBV14 and TRBJ1-2; a weak D match, TRBD1 (6 bases). The germline gives CDR1 SGHDN, CDR2 FVKESK. The CDR3 covers 15 residues. V dropped 0 bases and J dropped 7 bases, with 15 bases sitting between them. The CDR3 DNA reads as TGTGCCAGCAGCCAAGAGGCTGGGGGGGCTTTTGGCTACACCTTC. Translated: CASSQEAGGAFGYTF.

The rearrangement uses TRBV12-3 or TRBV12-4 and TRBJ2-7, with D unclear. The CDR3 covers 14 residues. V was shortened by 2 bases and J by 3 bases, with 11 bases between the two germline ends. The CDR3 coding sequence is TGTGCCAGCAGTTTATTGTACAGATACTACGAGCAGTACTTC. Its translation: CASSLLYRYYEQYF.

This clonotype was counted at least ten times. V gene TRBV12-3 or TRBV12-4 combines with J gene TRBJ2-2; D might be TRBD1 (6 bases). The CDR3 sequence is 15 residues long. Trimming pared 3 bases from V and 4 bases from J, leaving 12 bases between. CDR3 in amino acids: CASSLGRGVTGELFF. The CDR3 bases are TGTGCCAGCAGTTTGGGCAGGGGAGTCACCGGGGAGCTGTTTTTT.

In this sample, this clonotype turned up many times. The chain carries TRBV12-5 and TRBJ2-7; D is unclear. Trimming took off 1 base at V and 2 bases at J, with 9 bases between the two ends. Per the germline V gene, CDR1 is LGHNT and CDR2 is FRNRAP. The CDR3 spans 14 residues. The CDR3 loop reads CASGLEAIAYEQYF. The CDR3 DNA sequence: TGTGCTAGTGGTTTGGAAGCGATAGCCTACGAGCAGTACTTC.

V usage is TRBV20-1 and J usage is TRBJ2-5; D possibly corresponds to TRBD2 (5 bases). The CDR3 spans 13 residues. Germline CDR1 reads DFQATT; CDR2 reads SNEGSKA (reference sequence). V was shortened by 6 bases and J by 2 bases, with 13 bases between the two germline ends. DNA for the CDR3: TGCAGTGCCACAAGGAGCGGACAAGAGACCCAGTACTTC. This translates into CSATRSGQETQYF.

For this clonotype: Its ends do not fully match the called genes, so a read error is possible. The chain couples TRBV2 to TRBJ1-1; D is perhaps TRBD1 (5 bases). The CDR3 has 14 amino acids. Germline CDR1 reads SNHLY; CDR2 reads FYNNEI. For the CDR3, the DNA is TGTGCCAGCAGTGAAGTCGGAGGGACCACTGAGGCTTTCTTT. As protein: CASSEVGGTTEAFF.

This clonotype was counted ten times or more. The genes are TRBV6-1 and TRBJ2-7; D is unclear. This CDR3 contains 15 residues. CDR1 is MNHNS, CDR2 SASEGT, per germline. V was pared by 2 bases and J by 0 bases, with 11 bases between. CDR3 bases: TGTGCCAGCAGTGAATTGGTAGGATCCTCCTACGAGCAGTACTTC. Its translation is CASSELVGSSYEQYF.

The table lists this clonotype with a few counts. The V gene is TRBV12-3 or TRBV12-4, the J gene TRBJ2-7; D perhaps matches TRBD1 (5 bases). V shed 3 bases and J shed 4 bases, with 13 bases lying between them. The CDR3 consists of 14 residues. The CDR3 bases are TGTGCCAGCAGTTTCGTTAGGGGAAAATACGAGCAGTACTTC. Encoded protein: CASSFVRGKYEQYF.

The chain is built from TRBV12-3 or TRBV12-4 and TRBJ2-7; D may be TRBD1 (5 bases). V was pared by 3 bases and J by 4 bases, with 10 bases between. CDR3 size: 13 residues. The CDR3 DNA follows: TGTGCCAGCAGTTTGGGCAGGGAATACGAGCAGTACTTC. This gives the protein CASSLGREYEQYF.

This chain joins TRBV29-1 and TRBJ1-2; D may be TRBD1 (5 bases). The CDR3 covers 12 residues. The germline V and J ends were trimmed by 4 bases and 8 bases, with 14 bases remaining between them. Germline CDR1 reads SQVTM; CDR2 reads ANQGSEA. CDR3 in DNA: TGCAGCGTTGGGCAGGGTGGATACGGCTACACCTTC. Amino acids: CSVGQGGYGYTF.

In this sample, this clonotype turned up many times. The chain links TRBV13 to TRBJ2-6, with no clear D. V was trimmed by 1 base and J by 0 bases, leaving 10 bases between them. This CDR3 spans 17 amino acids. Germline loops: CDR1 PRHDT, CDR2 FYEKMQ (reference sequence). This chain's CDR3 is CASSLVGAGSGANVLTF. CDR3 in DNA: TGTGCCAGCAGCTTAGTCGGTGCCGGCTCTGGGGCCAACGTCCTGACTTTC.

This clonotype has ten or more counts. V and J are TRBV6-1 and TRBJ1-2; no clear D gene. Trimming left V 4 bases short and J 1 base short, with 7 bases between. Germline CDR1 MNHNS, CDR2 SASEGT. The CDR3 has 13 residues. The CDR3 region has the DNA TGTGCCAGCAGTGGGGAGATTAACTATGGCTACACCTTC. It is translated as CASSGEINYGYTF.

The chain links TRBV11-2 to TRBJ2-7; D is uncertain. Germline V lookup: CDR1 SGHAT, CDR2 FQNNGV. V was trimmed by 5 bases and J by 1 base, leaving 12 bases between them. The CDR3 spans 14 residues. The DNA of the CDR3 is TGTGCCAGCAGCAAGTTTCTCGGGTCCTACGAGCAGTACTTC. The encoded protein is CASSKFLGSYEQYF.

This clonotype was counted many times. V and J are TRBV19 and TRBJ1-5, with D possibly matching TRBD1 (6 bases). V lost 5 bases and J lost 2, with 13 bases in between. This CDR3 is built from 15 residues. CDR1 LNHDA and CDR2 SQIVND come from the germline V gene (reference sequence). As DNA, the CDR3 is TGTGCCAGTAGTCCGTCAGGGGCTGGCAATCAGCCCCAGCATTTT. Encoded protein: CASSPSGAGNQPQHF. The full variable domain, completed using reference TRBV19 and TRBJ1-5, is DGGITQSPKYLFRKEGQNVTLSCEQNLNHDAMYWYRQDPGQGLRLIYYSQIVNDFQKGDIAEGYSVSREKKESFPLTVTSAQKNPTAFYLCASSPSGAGNQPQHFGDGTRLSIL.

This clonotype occurred many times. This rearrangement joins TRBV18 to TRBJ1-1; tentatively, D is TRBD1 (5 bases). Per the germline V gene, CDR1 is KGHSH and CDR2 is LQKENI. The CDR3 is 13 amino acids. V was pared by 6 bases and J by 7 bases, with 15 bases between. The CDR3: CASSTQDVGEAFF. The DNA for the CDR3 is TGTGCCAGCTCTACACAGGACGTAGGTGAAGCTTTCTTT.

This clonotype was found many times. The rearrangement uses TRBV6-1 and TRBJ2-7, with 9 bases matching TRBD1. The ends lost 1 base at V and 2 bases at J; junction bases unmatched: 6. The CDR3 covers 16 residues. CDR1 MNHNS and CDR2 SASEGT come from the germline V gene. This CDR3 is CASSEGVGTGTYEQYF. The CDR3 DNA follows: TGTGCCAGCAGTGAAGGGGTCGGGACAGGGACCTACGAGCAGTACTTC.

The chain employs TRBV12-3 or TRBV12-4 and TRBJ1-5; no definite D call. This CDR3 region has 15 residues. The V and J ends lost 3 bases and 2 bases respectively, with 11 bases between them. The CDR3 bases are TGTGCCAGCAGTTTTTATTCCGTCGGCAATCAGCCCCAGCATTTT. Protein: CASSFYSVGNQPQHF.

This clonotype was detected many times. The rearrangement links TRBV2 to TRBJ2-2; D is unclear. Trimming removed 3 bases from V and 4 bases from J, with 9 bases in between. In germline, CDR1 is SNHLY, CDR2 FYNNEI. This CDR3 spans 14 amino acids. Here the CDR3 DNA reads TGTGCCAGCAGTGAGGGGATGAGCACCGGGGAGCTGTTTTTT. It translates to CASSEGMSTGELFF.

This clonotype was observed many times. This sequence joins TRBV7-8 and TRBJ1-2; 7 bases are shared with TRBD1. CDR1 and CDR2 from the germline V gene are SGHVS and FQNEAQ. V was pared by 5 bases and J by 4 bases, with 4 bases of the junction left unmatched. The CDR3 contains 13 residues. CDR3 in DNA: TGTGCCAGCAGCGTGACAGGGATCTATGGCTACACCTTC. Protein: CASSVTGIYGYTF.

This clonotype was seen more than once but under ten times. This chain connects TRBV19 to TRBJ1-1; D may be TRBD1 (5 bases). Trimming shortened V by 5 bases and J by 0 bases, and 16 bases separated the two germline ends. The CDR3 totals 16 residues. Germline V lookup: CDR1 LNHDA, CDR2 SQIVND (reference sequence). This CDR3 is CASSPYRGRMNTEAFF. The CDR3 region has the DNA TGTGCCAGTAGTCCGTATCGGGGCAGAATGAACACTGAAGCTTTCTTT.

This clonotype was picked up many times. The V call is TRBV6-5, the J call TRBJ2-2; 8 nucleotides line up with TRBD2. The germline V gene has CDR1 MNHEY and CDR2 SVGAGI. This CDR3 spans 15 amino acids. J was trimmed by 1 base and V by 2 bases; bases with no gene match: 0. DNA of the CDR3: TGTGCCAGCAGTTACAGCGGGGGGAACACCGGGGAGCTGTTTTTT. Translated: CASSYSGGNTGELFF.

The rearrangement uses TRBV7-6 and TRBJ1-1, with TRBD1 identical over 7 bases. Germline CDR1 is SGHVS and CDR2 is FNYEAQ. The CDR3 has 15 amino acids. V gave up 5 bases and J gave up 5 bases; unmatched junction bases: 11. This CDR3 is CASSPDQGEKTEAFF. CDR3 bases: TGTGCCAGCAGCCCGGATCAGGGGGAGAAAACTGAAGCTTTCTTT.

This chain connects TRBV12-3 or TRBV12-4 to TRBJ1-1; 7 positions agree with TRBD1. The CDR3 length is 15 residues. Trimming removed 7 bases from V and 1 base from J; junction bases left unmatched: 9. The CDR3 coding sequence is TGTGCCAGCAAAATACAGGGGACGAAGAACACTGAAGCTTTCTTT. Encoded protein: CASKIQGTKNTEAFF.